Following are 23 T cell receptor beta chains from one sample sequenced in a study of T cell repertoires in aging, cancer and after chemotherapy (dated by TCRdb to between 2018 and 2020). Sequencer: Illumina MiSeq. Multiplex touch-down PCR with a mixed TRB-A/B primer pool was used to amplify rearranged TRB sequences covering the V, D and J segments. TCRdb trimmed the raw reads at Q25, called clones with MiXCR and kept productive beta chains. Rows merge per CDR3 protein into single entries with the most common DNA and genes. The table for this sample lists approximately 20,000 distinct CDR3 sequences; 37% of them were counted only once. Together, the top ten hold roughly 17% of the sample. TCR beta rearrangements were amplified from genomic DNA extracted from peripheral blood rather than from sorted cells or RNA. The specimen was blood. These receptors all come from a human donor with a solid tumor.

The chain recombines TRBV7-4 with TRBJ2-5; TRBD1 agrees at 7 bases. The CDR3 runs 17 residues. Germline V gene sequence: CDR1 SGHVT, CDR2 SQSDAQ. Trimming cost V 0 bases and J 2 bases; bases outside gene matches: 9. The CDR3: CASSLAAEQGIQETQYF. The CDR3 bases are TGTGCCAGCAGCTTAGCGGCGGAACAGGGGATTCAAGAGACCCAGTACTTC.

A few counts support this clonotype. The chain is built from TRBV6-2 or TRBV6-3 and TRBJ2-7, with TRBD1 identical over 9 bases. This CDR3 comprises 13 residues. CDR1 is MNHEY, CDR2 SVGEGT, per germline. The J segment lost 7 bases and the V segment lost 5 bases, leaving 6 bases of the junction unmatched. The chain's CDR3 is CASSPGTGREQYF. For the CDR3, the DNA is TGTGCCAGCAGTCCCGGGACAGGGAGGGAGCAGTACTTC.

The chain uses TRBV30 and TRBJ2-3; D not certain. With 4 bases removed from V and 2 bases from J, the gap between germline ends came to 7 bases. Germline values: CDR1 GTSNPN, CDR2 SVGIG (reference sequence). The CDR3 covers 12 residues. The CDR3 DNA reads TGTGCCTGGATCAAGGACACAGATACGCAGTATTTT. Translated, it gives CAWIKDTDTQYF.

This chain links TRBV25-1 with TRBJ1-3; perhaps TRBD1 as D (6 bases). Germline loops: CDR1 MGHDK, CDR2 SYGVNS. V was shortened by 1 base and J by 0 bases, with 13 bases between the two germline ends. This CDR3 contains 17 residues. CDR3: CASSEWSTGFSGNTIYF. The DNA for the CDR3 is TGTGCCAGCAGTGAATGGTCGACAGGATTCTCTGGAAACACCATATATTTT. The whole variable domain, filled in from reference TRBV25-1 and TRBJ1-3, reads EADIYQTPRYLVIGTGKKITLECSQTMGHDKMYWYQQDPGMELHLIHYSYGVNSTEKGDLSSESTVSRIRTEHFPLTLESARPSHTSQYLCASSEWSTGFSGNTIYFGEGSWLTVV.

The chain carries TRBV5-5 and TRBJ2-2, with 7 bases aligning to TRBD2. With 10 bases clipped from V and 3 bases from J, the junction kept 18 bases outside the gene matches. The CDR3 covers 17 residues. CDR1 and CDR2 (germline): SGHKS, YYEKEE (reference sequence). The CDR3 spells CAVRLAEAAGYTGELFF. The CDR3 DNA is TGTGCCGTAAGACTAGCCGAGGCTGCGGGATACACCGGGGAGCTGTTTTTT.

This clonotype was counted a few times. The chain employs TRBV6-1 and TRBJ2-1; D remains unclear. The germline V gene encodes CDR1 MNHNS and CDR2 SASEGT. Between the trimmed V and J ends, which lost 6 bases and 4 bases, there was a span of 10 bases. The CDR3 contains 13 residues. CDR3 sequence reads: CASSHNSYNEQFF. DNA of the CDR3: TGTGCCAGCAGCCACAACAGTTACAATGAGCAGTTCTTC.

In nucleotides, the CDR3 is TGTGCCAGCAGTGAATCTAGCGGGATCTACAATGAGCAGTTCTTC. This gives the protein CASSESSGIYNEQFF. The rearrangement uses TRBV6-5 and TRBJ2-1; 9 nucleotides line up with TRBD2. CDR3 length: 15 residues. V was pared by 5 bases and J by 3 bases, with 5 bases of the junction left unmatched. In germline, CDR1 is MNHEY, CDR2 SVGAGI.

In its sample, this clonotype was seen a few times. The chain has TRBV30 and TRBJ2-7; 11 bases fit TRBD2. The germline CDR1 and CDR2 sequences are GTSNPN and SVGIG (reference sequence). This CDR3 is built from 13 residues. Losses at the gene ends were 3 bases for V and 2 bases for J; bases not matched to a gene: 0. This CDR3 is CAWRTSGTYEQYF. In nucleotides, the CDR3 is TGTGCCTGGAGGACTAGCGGGACCTACGAGCAGTACTTC.

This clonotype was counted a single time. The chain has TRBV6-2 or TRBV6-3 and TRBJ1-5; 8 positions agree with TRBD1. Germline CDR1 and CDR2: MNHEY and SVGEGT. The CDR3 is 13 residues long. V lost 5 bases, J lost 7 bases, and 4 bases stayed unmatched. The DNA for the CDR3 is TGTGCCAGCAGTCAGGGGGCGCGGCAGCCCCAGCATTTT. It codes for CASSQGARQPQHF.

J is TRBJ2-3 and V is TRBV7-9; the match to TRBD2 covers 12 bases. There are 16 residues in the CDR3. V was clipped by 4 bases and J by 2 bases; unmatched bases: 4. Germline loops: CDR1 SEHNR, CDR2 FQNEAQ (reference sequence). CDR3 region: CASSSRTSGNTDTQYF. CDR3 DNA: TGTGCCAGCAGCTCACGGACTAGCGGGAACACAGATACGCAGTATTTT.

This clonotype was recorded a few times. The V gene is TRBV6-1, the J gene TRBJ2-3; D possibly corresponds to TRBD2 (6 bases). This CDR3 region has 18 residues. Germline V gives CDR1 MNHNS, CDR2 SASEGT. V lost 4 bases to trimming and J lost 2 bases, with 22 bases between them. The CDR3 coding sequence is TGTGCCAGCAGTGGGGAATTGGCGGGTCTAGCGTCCACAGATACGCAGTATTTT. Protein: CASSGELAGLASTDTQYF.

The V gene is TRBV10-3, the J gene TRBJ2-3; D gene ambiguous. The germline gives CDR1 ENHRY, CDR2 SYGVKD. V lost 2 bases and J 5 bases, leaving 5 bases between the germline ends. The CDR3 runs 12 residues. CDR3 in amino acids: CAISEKLDTQYF. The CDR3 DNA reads TGTGCCATCAGTGAGAAGTTAGATACGCAGTATTTT.

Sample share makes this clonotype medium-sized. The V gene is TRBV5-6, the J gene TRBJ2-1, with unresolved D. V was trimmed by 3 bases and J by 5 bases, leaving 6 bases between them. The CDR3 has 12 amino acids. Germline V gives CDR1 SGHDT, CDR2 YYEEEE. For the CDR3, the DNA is TGTGCCAGCAGCTCGCTGGACAATGAGCAGTTCTTC. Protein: CASSSLDNEQFF.

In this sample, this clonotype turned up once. The CDR3: CASSPSSGRGTNEKLFF. DNA for the CDR3: TGTGCCAGCAGTCCATCTTCCGGTAGGGGGACTAATGAAAAACTGTTTTTT. The chain carries TRBV28 and TRBJ1-4; D is possibly TRBD1 (6 bases). This CDR3 is built from 17 residues. Germline CDR1 MDHEN, CDR2 SYDVKM. V dropped 5 bases and J dropped 2 bases, with 18 bases sitting between them.

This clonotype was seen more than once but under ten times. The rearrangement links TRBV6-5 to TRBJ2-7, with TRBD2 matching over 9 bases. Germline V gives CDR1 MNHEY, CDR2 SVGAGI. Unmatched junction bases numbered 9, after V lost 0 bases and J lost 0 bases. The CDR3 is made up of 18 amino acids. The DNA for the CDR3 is TGTGCCAGCAGTTACTCGAGTTATGCGGGAGGGAGCTCCTACGAGCAGTACTTC. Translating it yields CASSYSSYAGGSSYEQYF.

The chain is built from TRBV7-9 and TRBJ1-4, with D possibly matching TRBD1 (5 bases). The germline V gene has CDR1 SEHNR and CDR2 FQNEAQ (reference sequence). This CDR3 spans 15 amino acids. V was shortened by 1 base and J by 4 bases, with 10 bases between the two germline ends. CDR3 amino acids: CASSLVGGVNEKLFF. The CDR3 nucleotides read TGTGCCAGCAGCTTAGTAGGAGGGGTTAATGAAAAACTGTTTTTT.

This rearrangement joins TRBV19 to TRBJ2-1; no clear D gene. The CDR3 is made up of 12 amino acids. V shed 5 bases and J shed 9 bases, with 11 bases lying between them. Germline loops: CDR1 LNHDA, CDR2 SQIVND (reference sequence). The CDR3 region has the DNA TGTGCCAGTAGTCTTAGCAGTAGTGAGCAGTTCTTC. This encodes CASSLSSSEQFF. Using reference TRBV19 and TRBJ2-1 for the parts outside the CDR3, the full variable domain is DGGITQSPKYLFRKEGQNVTLSCEQNLNHDAMYWYRQDPGQGLRLIYYSQIVNDFQKGDIAEGYSVSREKKESFPLTVTSAQKNPTAFYLCASSLSSSEQFFGPGTRLTVL.

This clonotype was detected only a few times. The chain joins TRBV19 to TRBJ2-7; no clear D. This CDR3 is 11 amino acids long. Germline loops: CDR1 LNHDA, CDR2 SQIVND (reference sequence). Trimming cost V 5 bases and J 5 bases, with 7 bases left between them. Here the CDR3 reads CASSWSHEQYF. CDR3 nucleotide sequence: TGTGCCAGTAGTTGGAGCCACGAGCAGTACTTC.

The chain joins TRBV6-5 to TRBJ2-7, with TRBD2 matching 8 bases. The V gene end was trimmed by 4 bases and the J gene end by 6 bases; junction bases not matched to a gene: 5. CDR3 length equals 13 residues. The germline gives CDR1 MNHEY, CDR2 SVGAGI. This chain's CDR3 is CASSWGRGAEQYF. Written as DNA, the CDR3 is TGTGCCAGCAGTTGGGGGCGGGGGGCCGAGCAGTACTTC.

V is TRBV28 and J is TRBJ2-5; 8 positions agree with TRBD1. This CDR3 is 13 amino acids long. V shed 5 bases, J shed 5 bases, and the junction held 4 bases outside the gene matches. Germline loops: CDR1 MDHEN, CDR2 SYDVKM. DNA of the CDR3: TGTGCCAGCAGTGACAACAGGGGGGAGACCCAGTACTTC. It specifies CASSDNRGETQYF.

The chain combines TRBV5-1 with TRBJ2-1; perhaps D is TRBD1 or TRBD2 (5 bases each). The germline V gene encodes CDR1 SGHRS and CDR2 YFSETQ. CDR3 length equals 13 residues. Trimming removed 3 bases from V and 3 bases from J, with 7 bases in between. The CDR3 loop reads CASSWDHYNEQFF. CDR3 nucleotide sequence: TGCGCCAGCAGCTGGGACCACTACAATGAGCAGTTCTTC.

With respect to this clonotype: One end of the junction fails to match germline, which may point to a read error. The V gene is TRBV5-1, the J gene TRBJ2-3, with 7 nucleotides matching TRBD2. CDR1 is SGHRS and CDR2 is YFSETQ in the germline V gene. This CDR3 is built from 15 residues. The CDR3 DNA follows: TGCGCCAGCAGCTTGTTCAGCGGGATAACAGATATGCAGTATTTT. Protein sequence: CASSLFSGITDMQYF.

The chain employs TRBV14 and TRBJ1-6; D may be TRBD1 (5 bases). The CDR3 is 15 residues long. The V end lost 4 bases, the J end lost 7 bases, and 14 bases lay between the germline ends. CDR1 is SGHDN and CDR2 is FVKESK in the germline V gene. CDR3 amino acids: CASSPRQTMNSPLHF. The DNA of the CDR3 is TGTGCCAGCAGCCCCCGACAGACTATGAATTCACCCCTCCACTTT.